This T cell receptor (beta chain) derives from a study of blood T cell repertoires in COVID-19. Overall study: COVID-19 samples collected from the United States, Italy and Spain covered acute and convalescent phases.

This CDR3 has 12 amino acids. V lost 8 bases and J lost 8; bases outside the gene matches: 3. Using immunoSEQ multiplex PCR, the repertoire was profiled, and TCRdb retains in-frame clones only, with some absent. The sample lists fewer than 300,000 clones; approximately 90% were seen once. The V gene is TRBV12-3 or TRBV12-4, the J gene TRBJ1-4; 9 positions agree with TRBD1. This clonotype was obtained from a woman aged 40 to 50 who had recovered from COVID-19. The sample was peripheral blood. This chain's CDR3 is CASADRGEKLFF. The CDR3 bases are TGTGCCAGCGCCGACAGGGGGGAAAAACTGTTTTTT.